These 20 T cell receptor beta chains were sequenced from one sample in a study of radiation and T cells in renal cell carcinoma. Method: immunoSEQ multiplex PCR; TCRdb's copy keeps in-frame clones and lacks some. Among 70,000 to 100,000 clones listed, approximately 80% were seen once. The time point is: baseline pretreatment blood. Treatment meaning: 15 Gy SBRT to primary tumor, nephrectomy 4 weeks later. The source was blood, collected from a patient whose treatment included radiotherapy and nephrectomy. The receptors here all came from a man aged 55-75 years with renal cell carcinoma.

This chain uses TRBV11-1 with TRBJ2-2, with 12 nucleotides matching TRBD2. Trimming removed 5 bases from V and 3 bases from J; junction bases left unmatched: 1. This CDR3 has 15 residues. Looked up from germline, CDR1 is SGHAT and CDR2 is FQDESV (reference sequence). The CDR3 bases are TGTGCCAGCAGCCGACTAGCGGGAGACACCGGGGAGCTGTTTTTT. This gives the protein CASSRLAGDTGELFF.

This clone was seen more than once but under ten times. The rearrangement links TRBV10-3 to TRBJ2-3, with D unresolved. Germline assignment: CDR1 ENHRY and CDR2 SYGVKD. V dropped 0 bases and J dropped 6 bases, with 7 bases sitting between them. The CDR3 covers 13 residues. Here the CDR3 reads CAISESKPDTQYF. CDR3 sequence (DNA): TGTGCCATCAGTGAGTCGAAGCCGGATACGCAGTATTTT.

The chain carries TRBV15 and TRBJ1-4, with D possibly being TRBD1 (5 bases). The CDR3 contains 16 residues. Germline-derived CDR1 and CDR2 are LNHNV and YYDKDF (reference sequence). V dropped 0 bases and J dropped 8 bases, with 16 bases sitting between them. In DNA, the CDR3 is TGTGCCACCAGCAGAGATCCCCCAGGGAGGGGCGAAAAACTGTTTTTT. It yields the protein CATSRDPPGRGEKLFF. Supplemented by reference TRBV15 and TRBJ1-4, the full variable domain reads DAMVIQNPRYQVTQFGKPVTLSCSQTLNHNVMYWYQQKSSQAPKLLFHYYDKDFNNEADTPDNFQSRRPNTSFCFLDIRSPGLGDTAMYLCATSRDPPGRGEKLFFGSGTQLSVL.

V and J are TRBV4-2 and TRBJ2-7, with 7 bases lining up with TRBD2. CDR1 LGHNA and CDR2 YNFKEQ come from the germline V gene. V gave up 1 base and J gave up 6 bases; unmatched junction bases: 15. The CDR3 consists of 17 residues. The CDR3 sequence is CASSQAERGRALSEQYF. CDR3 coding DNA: TGTGCCAGCAGCCAAGCCGAACGTGGGAGGGCCCTCTCCGAGCAGTACTTC.

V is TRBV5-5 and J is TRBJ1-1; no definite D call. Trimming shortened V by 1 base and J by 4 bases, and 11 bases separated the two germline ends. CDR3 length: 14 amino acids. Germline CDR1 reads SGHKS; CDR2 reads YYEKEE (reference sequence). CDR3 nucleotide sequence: TGTGCCAGCAGCTTGAATTTCAGGCTCACTGAAGCTTTCTTT. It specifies CASSLNFRLTEAFF. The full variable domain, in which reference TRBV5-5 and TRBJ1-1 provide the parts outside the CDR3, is DAGVTQSPTHLIKTRGQQVTLRCSPISGHKSVSWYQQVLGQGPQFIFQYYEKEERGRGNFPDRFSARQFPNYSSELNVNALLLGDSALYLCASSLNFRLTEAFFGQGTRLTVV.

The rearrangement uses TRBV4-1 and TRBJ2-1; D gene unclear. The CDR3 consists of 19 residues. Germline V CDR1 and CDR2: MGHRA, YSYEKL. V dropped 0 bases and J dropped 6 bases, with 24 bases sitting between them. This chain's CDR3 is CASSQDQYGSFASRNEQFF. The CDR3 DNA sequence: TGCGCCAGCAGCCAAGACCAATACGGGTCCTTTGCTTCTCGCAATGAGCAGTTCTTC.

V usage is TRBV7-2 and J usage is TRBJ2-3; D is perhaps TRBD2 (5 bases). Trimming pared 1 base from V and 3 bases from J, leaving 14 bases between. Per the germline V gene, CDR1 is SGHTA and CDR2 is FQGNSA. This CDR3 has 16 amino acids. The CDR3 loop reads CASSLDRVGATDTQYF. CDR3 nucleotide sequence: TGTGCCAGCAGCTTAGATAGAGTGGGAGCTACAGATACGCAGTATTTT.

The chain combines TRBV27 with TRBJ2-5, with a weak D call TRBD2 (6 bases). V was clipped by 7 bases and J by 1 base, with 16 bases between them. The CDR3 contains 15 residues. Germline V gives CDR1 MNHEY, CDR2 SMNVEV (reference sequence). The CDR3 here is CASKLYLAPQETQYF. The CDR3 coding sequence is TGTGCCAGCAAGCTATACCTAGCGCCCCAAGAGACCCAGTACTTC.

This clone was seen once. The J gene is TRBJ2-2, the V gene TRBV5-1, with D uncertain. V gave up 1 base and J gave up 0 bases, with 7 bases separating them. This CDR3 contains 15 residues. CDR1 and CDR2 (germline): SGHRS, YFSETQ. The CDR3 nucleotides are TGCGCCAGCAGCTTGTTACAGCCGAACACCGGGGAGCTGTTTTTT. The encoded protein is CASSLLQPNTGELFF.

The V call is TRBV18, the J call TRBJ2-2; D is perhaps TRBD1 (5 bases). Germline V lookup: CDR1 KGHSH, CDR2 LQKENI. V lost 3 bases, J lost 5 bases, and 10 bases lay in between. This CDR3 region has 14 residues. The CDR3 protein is CASSPQGGTGELFF. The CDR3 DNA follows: TGTGCCAGCTCACCCCAGGGTGGAACCGGGGAGCTGTTTTTT.

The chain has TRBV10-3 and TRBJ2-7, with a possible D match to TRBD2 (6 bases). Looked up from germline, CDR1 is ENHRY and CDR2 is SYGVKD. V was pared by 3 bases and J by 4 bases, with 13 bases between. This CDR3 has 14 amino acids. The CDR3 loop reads CAISDYGRPYEQYF. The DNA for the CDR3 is TGTGCCATCAGTGACTACGGGAGACCTTACGAGCAGTACTTC.

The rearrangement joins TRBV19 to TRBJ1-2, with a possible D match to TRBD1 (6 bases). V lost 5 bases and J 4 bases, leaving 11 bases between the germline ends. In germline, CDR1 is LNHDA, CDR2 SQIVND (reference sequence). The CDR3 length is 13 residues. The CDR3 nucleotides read TGTGCCAGTAGTGCGGACAGAATCTATGGCTACACCTTC. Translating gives CASSADRIYGYTF.

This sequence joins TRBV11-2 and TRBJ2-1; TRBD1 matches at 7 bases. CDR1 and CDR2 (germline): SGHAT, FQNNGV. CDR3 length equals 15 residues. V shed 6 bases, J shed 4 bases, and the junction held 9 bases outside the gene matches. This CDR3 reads CASSSDRIVYNEQFF. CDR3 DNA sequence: TGTGCCAGCAGTTCGGACAGGATAGTTTACAATGAGCAGTTCTTC.

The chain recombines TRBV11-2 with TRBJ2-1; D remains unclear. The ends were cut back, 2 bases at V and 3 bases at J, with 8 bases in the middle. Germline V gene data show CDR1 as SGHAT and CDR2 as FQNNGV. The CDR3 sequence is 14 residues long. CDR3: CASSLRADYNEQFF. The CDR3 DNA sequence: TGTGCCAGCAGCTTAAGGGCAGACTACAATGAGCAGTTCTTC.

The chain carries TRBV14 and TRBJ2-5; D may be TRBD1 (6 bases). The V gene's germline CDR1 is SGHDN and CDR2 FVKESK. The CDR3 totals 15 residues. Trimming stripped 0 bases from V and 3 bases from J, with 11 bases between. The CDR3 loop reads CASSQDTGWKETQYF. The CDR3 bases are TGTGCCAGCAGCCAAGATACAGGGTGGAAAGAGACCCAGTACTTC.

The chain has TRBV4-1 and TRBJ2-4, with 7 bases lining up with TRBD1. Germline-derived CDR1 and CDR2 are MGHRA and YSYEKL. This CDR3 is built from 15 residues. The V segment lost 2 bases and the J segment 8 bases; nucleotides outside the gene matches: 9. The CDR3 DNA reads TGCGCCAGCAGCCAACTAAGAGGGGGCGTAGACATTCAGTACTTC. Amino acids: CASSQLRGGVDIQYF.

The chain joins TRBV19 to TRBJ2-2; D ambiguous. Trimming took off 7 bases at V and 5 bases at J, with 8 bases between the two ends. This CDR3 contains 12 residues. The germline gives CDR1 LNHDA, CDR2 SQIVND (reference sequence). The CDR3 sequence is CASTDMTGELFF. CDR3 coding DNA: TGTGCCAGTACCGACATGACCGGGGAGCTGTTTTTT.

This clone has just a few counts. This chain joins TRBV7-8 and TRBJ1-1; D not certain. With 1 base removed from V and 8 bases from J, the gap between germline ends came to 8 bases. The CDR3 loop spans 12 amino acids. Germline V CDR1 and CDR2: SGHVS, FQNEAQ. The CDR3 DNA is TGTGCCAGCAGCTTAGATAGGAGAGAAGCTTTCTTT. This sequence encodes CASSLDRREAFF.

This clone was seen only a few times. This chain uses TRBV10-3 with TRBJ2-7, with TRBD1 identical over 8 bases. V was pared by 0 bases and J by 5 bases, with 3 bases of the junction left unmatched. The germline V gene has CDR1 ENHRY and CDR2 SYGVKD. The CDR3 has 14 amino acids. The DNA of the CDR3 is TGTGCCATCAGTGAGTCGGACAGGGATCACGAGCAGTACTTC. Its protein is CAISESDRDHEQYF.

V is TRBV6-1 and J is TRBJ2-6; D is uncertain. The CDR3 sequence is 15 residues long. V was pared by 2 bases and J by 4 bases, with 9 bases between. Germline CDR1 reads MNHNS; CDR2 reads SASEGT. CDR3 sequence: CASSEQGTGANVLTF. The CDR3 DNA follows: TGTGCCAGCAGTGAACAAGGTACGGGGGCCAACGTCCTGACTTTC.